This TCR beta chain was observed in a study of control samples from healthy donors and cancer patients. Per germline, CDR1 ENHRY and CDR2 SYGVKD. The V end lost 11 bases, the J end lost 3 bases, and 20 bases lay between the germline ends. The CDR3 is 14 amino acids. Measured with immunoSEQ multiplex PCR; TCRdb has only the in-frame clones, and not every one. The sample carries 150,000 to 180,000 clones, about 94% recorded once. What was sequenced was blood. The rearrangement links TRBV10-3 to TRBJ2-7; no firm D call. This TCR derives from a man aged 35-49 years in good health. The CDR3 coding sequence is TGTGCCTTAGGACGAACGATGAATCTCTACGAGCAGTACTTC. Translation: CALGRTMNLYEQYF.